The entry below gives a single TCR beta chain sequence along with its context. The same CDR3 also results from other DNA sequences found in this sample. The entry originates in a study of shared clonotypes between healthy human individuals. The ends were cut back, 4 bases at V and 3 bases at J, with 6 bases in the middle. The CDR3 totals 12 residues. From germline, CDR1 is SQVTM and CDR2 ANQGSEA. Assay: immunoSEQ multiplex PCR; the TCRdb copy retains only in-frame clones and omits some. The profile shows 1.5 million to 2.5 million clones, about 95% of them singletons. CD45RO negativity and positive selection for CCR7 defined naive CD8 cells, a population that excluded terminally differentiated effector memory CD45RA+ cells. All donors were healthy HIV-negative adults lacking recent acute infections or vaccinations.

The sequence derives from a man between 18 and 35 years old in good health. Sequenced: naive CD8+ T cells sorted from blood. The chain couples TRBV29-1 to TRBJ2-2; possibly TRBD1 for D (5 bases). CDR3 coding DNA: TGCAGCGTTGGCAGGGACACCGGGGAGCTGTTTTTT. It encodes CSVGRDTGELFF.